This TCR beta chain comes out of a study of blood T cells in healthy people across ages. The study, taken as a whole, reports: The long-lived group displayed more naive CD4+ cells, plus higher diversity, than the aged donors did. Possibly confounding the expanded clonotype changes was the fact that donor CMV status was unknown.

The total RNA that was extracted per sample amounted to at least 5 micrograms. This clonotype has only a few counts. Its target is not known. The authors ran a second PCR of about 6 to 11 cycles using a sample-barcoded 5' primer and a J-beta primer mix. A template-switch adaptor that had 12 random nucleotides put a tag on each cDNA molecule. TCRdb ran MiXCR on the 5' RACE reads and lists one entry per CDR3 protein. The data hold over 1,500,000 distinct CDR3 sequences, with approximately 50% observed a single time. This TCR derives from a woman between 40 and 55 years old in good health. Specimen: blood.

This chain's CDR3 is CASNGQVTDTQYF. CDR3 coding DNA: TGTGCCAGCAATGGACAGGTCACAGATACGCAGTATTTT. V and J are TRBV12-3 or TRBV12-4 and TRBJ2-3, with 7 bases identical to TRBD1. This CDR3 comprises 13 residues. V trimming: 7 bases; J trimming: 2 bases; junction bases outside the gene matches: 3.